This entry lists 11 T cell receptor beta chains sequenced from one sample in a study of blood T cells in healthy people across ages. The authors ran a second PCR of about 6 to 12 cycles using a sample-barcoded 5' primer and a J-beta primer mix. TCRdb re-analysed the 5' RACE reads in MiXCR, keeping a single row per CDR3 protein. The sample yields around 1.5 million distinct CDR3 sequences, approximately 63% seen once. The specimen sequenced was blood. The origin of the receptors is a man aged 18 to 30 in good health.

The chain couples TRBV7-9 to TRBJ2-5; 7 nucleotides align to TRBD1. V was clipped by 4 bases and J by 3 bases; unmatched bases: 14. The CDR3 sequence is 17 residues long. Germline loops: CDR1 SEHNR, CDR2 FQNEAQ (reference sequence). The CDR3 nucleotides read TGTGCCAGCAGCTATACCCAGGCACCAGGGGGAGAAGAGACCCAGTACTTC. Protein sequence: CASSYTQAPGGEETQYF. Complete variable domain (other parts from reference TRBV7-9 and TRBJ2-5): DTGVSQNPRHKITKRGQNVTFRCDPISEHNRLYWYRQTLGQGPEFLTYFQNEAQLEKSRLLSDRFSAERPKGSFSTLEIQRTEQGDSAMYLCASSYTQAPGGEETQYFGPGTRLLVL.

V is TRBV13 and J is TRBJ1-2; a weak D match, TRBD1 (6 bases). The CDR3 has 16 amino acids. Trimming left V 3 bases short and J 4 bases short, with 18 bases between. Germline V gene sequence: CDR1 PRHDT, CDR2 FYEKMQ (reference sequence). The CDR3: CASSFQDSRFRYGYTF. In DNA form, the CDR3 reads TGTGCCAGCAGCTTCCAGGACAGCCGTTTCCGCTATGGCTACACCTTC.

J is TRBJ2-7 and V is TRBV4-1; maybe TRBD1 (6 bases). The germline CDR1 and CDR2 sequences are MGHRA and YSYEKL. The ends were cut back, 1 base at V and 7 bases at J, with 14 bases in the middle. The CDR3 runs to 14 residues. CDR3 sequence: CASSQVRGPEEQYF. CDR3 bases: TGCGCCAGCAGCCAAGTCAGGGGACCGGAGGAGCAGTACTTC.

The sample holds a few counts of this clonotype. The rearrangement joins TRBV20-1 to TRBJ2-7; 10 bases agree with TRBD1. Germline V CDR1 and CDR2: DFQATT, SNEGSKA (reference sequence). The CDR3 is made up of 13 amino acids. The CDR3 sequence is CSTRGQGTYEQYF. CDR3 sequence (DNA): TGCAGCACCCGGGGACAGGGGACCTACGAGCAGTACTTC.

V is TRBV12-3 or TRBV12-4 and J is TRBJ1-4, with a tentative D call TRBD1 (6 bases). This CDR3 contains 14 residues. Trimming stripped 6 bases from V and 6 bases from J, with 14 bases between. CDR3 sequence (DNA): TGTGCCAGCAGCACAGGGTTGGAGGATGAAAAACTGTTTTTT. Amino acids: CASSTGLEDEKLFF.

V is TRBV7-9 and J is TRBJ2-1; D possibly corresponds to TRBD2 (6 bases). This CDR3 contains 17 residues. Trimming took 2 bases from V and 3 from J, leaving 17 bases between them. CDR1 SEHNR and CDR2 FQNEAQ come from the germline V gene (reference sequence). CDR3 bases: TGTGCCAGCAGCTTACGGAGGGCCGCAGGGATCTACAATGAGCAGTTCTTC. Protein sequence: CASSLRRAAGIYNEQFF.

The gene calls are TRBV6-2 or TRBV6-3 and TRBJ2-5; 7 nucleotides match TRBD1. In germline, CDR1 is MNHEY, CDR2 SVGEGT. There are 19 residues in the CDR3. V shed 2 bases and J 2 bases; nucleotides not matched to a gene: 17. Written as DNA, the CDR3 is TGTGCCAGCAGTTACCAGAGACAGGGATTAGAGGAGTTTCAAGAGACCCAGTACTTC. Its translation: CASSYQRQGLEEFQETQYF.

The genes are TRBV12-3 or TRBV12-4 and TRBJ2-6, with TRBD1 matching 10 bases. The CDR3 spans 22 residues. V shed 4 bases and J 1 base; nucleotides not matched to a gene: 19. As DNA, the CDR3 is TGTGCCAGCAGTTCAATCCTCCCTTTGGCCGGGACAGGGGCATCTGGGGCCAACGTCCTGACTTTC. Protein product: CASSSILPLAGTGASGANVLTF.

This clonotype was observed a few times. The chain has TRBV27 and TRBJ2-7; 9 nucleotides line up with TRBD2. The CDR3 has 13 residues. The germline CDR1 and CDR2 sequences are MNHEY and SMNVEV (reference sequence). Trimming removed 9 bases from V and 2 bases from J; junction bases left unmatched: 5. The CDR3 protein is CASRLAETYEQYF. CDR3 sequence (DNA): TGTGCCAGTAGACTAGCGGAAACCTACGAGCAGTACTTC.

This clonotype was detected once. The V gene is TRBV6-5, the J gene TRBJ2-1; tentative D call: TRBD1 (6 bases). Looked up from germline, CDR1 is MNHEY and CDR2 is SVGAGI. The V and J ends lost 2 bases and 8 bases respectively, with 28 bases between them. CDR3 length equals 19 residues. CDR3 sequence: CASSYGENPRVVRGYEQFF. The CDR3 coding sequence is TGTGCCAGCAGTTACGGCGAAAATCCCCGGGTTGTCAGGGGATATGAGCAGTTCTTC.

The rearrangement joins TRBV10-3 to TRBJ2-1; D is perhaps TRBD1 (5 bases). Per germline, CDR1 ENHRY and CDR2 SYGVKD. The V end lost 7 bases, the J end lost 6 bases, and 10 bases lay between the germline ends. This CDR3 has 12 residues. CDR3 amino acids: CAINADSNEQFF. The CDR3 coding sequence is TGTGCCATCAATGCCGACAGCAATGAGCAGTTCTTC.